The 3 T cell receptor beta chains below all came from one sample that was sequenced in a study of persistence of HIV-infected CD4 T cells. The antigens these receptors bind are not known. Sequencing used immunoSEQ version 4 in survey mode. The method was immunoSEQ multiplex PCR; TCRdb's version includes in-frame clones alone and lacks a portion of them. The sample contains about 32,000 clones, 70% of which appear only once. An overlapping HIV-1 Gag peptide pool stimulated these cells at 0.75 to 1 ug/peptide/mL. Responding CD4+ T cells were sorted by upregulation of both CD40 ligand and CD69. The specimen was CD4+ T cells sorted from PBMCs after 18-hour stimulation, collected from a patient who received antiretroviral therapy. These receptors were collected from an adult man with HIV who was CMV-seropositive.

This clone is a singleton in its sample. J is TRBJ2-7 and V is TRBV27, with D possibly being TRBD1 (6 bases). The CDR3 has 15 amino acids. Trimming pared 5 bases from V and 3 bases from J, leaving 17 bases between. In germline, CDR1 is MNHEY, CDR2 SMNVEV (reference sequence). CDR3 bases: TGTGCCAGCAGTCGCCCTCCAGGGGTACTCTACGAGCAGTACTTC. Translation: CASSRPPGVLYEQYF.

This chain joins TRBV28 and TRBJ2-7; 9 positions match TRBD1. The V gene end was trimmed by 8 bases and the J gene end by 3 bases; junction bases not matched to a gene: 5. CDR1 and CDR2 (germline): MDHEN, SYDVKM. The CDR3 has 13 residues. CDR3 sequence reads: CASSLGQGYEQYF. The CDR3 DNA sequence: TGTGCCAGCTCCCTGGGACAGGGCTACGAGCAGTACTTC.

The J gene is TRBJ2-2, the V gene TRBV7-2; 8 bases are shared with TRBD1. This CDR3 has 16 residues. CDR1 is SGHTA, CDR2 FQGNSA, per germline. V shed 0 bases, J shed 4 bases, and the junction held 4 bases outside the gene matches. This chain's CDR3 is CASSLAGQGITGELFF. The CDR3 DNA follows: TGTGCCAGCAGCTTAGCTGGACAGGGAATCACCGGGGAGCTGTTTTTT.